This T cell receptor beta chain was sequenced for a study of OX40 agonist ivuxolimab in advanced cancers. Overall study context: Dose-escalation patients were diagnosed with hepatocellular carcinoma, melanoma, renal cell cancer or head and neck cancer.

This clone was seen once. Its antigen is still unknown. CDR3 length: 14 amino acids. Germline V gene data show CDR1 as LGHNA and CDR2 as YNFKEQ. Deletions cut 1 base from V and 1 base from J, with 4 bases between. Overall study findings and caveats: At 0.1 to 3.0 mg/kg and by week 6, CD4+ and CD8+ T cells in the blood had expanded clonally.

The method was immunoSEQ multiplex PCR; TCRdb's version includes in-frame clones alone and lacks a portion of them. The repertoire holds about 61,000 clones, with roughly 90% as singletons. The chain links TRBV4-2 to TRBJ2-2; D is ambiguous. This TCR derives from an adult with an advanced solid tumor such as melanoma, head and neck, liver or kidney cancer. This material consisted of CD4+ or CD8+ T cells sorted from blood, taken in a trial of the OX40 agonist ivuxolimab. CDR3 bases: TGTGCCAGCAGCCAAGTAGAGAACACCGGGGAGCTGTTTTTT. As protein: CASSQVENTGELFF.